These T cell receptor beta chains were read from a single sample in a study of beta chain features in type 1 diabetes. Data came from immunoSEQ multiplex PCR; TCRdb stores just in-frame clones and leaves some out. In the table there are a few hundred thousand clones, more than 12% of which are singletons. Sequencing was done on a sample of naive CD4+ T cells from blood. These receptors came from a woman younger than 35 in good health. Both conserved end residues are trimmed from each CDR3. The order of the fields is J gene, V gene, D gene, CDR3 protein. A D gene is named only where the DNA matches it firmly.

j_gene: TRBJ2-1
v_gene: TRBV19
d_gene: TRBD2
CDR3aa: ASSGASGSSYNEQF

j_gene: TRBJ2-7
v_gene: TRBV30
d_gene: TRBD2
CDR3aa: AWSVASGTYEQY

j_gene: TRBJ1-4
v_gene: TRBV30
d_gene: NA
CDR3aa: AWGQVRTNEKLF

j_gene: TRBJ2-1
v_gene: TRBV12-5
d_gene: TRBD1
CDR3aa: ASGFLGQGWVEQF

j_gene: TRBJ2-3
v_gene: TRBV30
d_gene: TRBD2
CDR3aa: AWGPSGIYTDTQY

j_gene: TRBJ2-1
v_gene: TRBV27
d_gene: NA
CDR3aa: ASSFGKVTASYNEQF

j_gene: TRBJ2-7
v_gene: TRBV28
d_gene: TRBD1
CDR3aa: ASSPRTGTYEQY

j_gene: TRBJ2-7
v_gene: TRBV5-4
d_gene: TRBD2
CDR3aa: ASSSPRGGEGEQY

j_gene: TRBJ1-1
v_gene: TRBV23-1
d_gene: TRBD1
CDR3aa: ASSQSVGRGWVAF

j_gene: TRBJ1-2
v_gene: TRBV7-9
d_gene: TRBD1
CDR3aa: ASSLGGGQGTGGYT

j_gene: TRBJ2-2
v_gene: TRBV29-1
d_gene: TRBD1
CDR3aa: SVELGTGATGELF

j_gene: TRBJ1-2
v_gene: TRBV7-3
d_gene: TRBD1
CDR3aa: ASSDGTGLFGYT

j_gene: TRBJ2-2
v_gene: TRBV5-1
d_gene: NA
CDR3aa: ASSLDGYTGELF

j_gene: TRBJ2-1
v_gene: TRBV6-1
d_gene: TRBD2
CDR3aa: ASSGRLAGYNEQF

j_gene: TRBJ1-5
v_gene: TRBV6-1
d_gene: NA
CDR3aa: ASSAPGRGSNQPQH

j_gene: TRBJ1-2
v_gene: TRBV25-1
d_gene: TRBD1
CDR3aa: ASNLGGASYGYT

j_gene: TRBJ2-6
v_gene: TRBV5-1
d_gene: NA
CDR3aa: ASSLQGTGANVLT

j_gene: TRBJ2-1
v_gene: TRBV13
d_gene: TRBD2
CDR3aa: ASSAHSGSGNEQF

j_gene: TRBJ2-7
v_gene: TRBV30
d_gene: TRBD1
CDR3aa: AWNRQGASYEQY

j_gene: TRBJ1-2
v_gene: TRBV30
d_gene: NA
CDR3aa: AWSVSYRRYNYGYT

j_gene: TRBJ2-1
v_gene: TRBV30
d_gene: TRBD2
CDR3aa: AWSILGLAGESSYNEQF

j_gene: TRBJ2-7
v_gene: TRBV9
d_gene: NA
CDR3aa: ASSVDSAYEQY

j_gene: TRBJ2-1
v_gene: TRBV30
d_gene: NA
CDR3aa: ASSAGIHNEQF

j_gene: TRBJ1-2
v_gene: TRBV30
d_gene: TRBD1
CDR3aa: AWKLQGAEGYT

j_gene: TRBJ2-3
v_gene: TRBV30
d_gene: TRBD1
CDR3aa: AWSPGQGTDTQY

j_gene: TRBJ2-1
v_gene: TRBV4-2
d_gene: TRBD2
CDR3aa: ASSQEWASGRAAHNEQF

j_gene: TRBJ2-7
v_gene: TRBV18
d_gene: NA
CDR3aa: ASSPRTGSDEQY

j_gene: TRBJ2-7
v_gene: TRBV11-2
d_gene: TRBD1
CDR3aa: ASSSLRGQALKQY

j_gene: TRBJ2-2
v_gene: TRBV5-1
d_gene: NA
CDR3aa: ASSRRPGEVPPGELF

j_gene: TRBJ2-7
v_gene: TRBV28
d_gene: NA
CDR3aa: ASSTPGTHPTVQY

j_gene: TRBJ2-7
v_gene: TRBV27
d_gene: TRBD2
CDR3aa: ASRSSGTAYEQY

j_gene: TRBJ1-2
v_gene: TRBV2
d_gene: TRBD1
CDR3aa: ASSYTPGTAYGYT

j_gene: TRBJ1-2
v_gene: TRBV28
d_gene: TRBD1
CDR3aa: ASSFEGAPNYGYT

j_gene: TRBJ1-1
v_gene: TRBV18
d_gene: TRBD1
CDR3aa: ASSPQRQGNTEAF

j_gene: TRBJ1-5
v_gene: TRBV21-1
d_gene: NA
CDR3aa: ASSKVRHNQPQH

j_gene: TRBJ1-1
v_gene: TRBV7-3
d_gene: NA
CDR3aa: ASSRQTNTEAF

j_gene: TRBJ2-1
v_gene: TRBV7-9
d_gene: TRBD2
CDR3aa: ASSVGTTSYNEQF

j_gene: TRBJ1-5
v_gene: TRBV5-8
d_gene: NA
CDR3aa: ASIRVSNQPQH

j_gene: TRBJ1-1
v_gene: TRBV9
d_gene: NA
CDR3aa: ASSTLGLGTEAF

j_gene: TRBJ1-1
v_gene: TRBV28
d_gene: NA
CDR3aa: ASTSAGRGTEAF

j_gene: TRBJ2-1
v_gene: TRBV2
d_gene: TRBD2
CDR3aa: ASSVGGSSYNEQF